This T cell receptor (beta chain) was recovered during a study of spatial heterogeneity in lung cancer. The wider study: From matched bulk RNA-seq came a T cell module score, which showed a strong correlation with TCR transcript counts in tumor regions. Findings and limits, study-wide: In tumors, expanded intratumoral alpha and beta TCR counts tracked mutation counts.

As to time point: sample taken at primary tumor resection. Without sorting, whole RNA was sequenced from tumor, nontumor lung or frozen PBMC. This clonotype is medium-sized (0.01 to 0.1%) by share. Its antigen is as yet unknown. CDR1 is LNHDA and CDR2 is SQIVND in the germline V gene (reference sequence). The CDR3 sequence is 13 residues long. Trimming removed 3 bases at V and 7 bases at J, with 12 bases between. TCRdb passed the 5' RACE reads through MiXCR, listing each CDR3 protein once. In the table there are around 3,100 distinct CDR3 sequences, about an eighth of which are singletons. The chain carries TRBV19 and TRBJ1-2; possible D gene TRBD1, 6 bases. This TCR was sampled from a female donor with early-stage non-small cell lung cancer. Sequencing used lung tumor tissue, obtained at surgery. This chain's CDR3 is CASSIGGARGYTF. The DNA of the CDR3 is TGTGCCAGTAGTATCGGGGGGGCGCGTGGCTACACCTTC. The variable domain in full, completed from reference TRBV19 and TRBJ1-2, reads DGGITQSPKYLFRKEGQNVTLSCEQNLNHDAMYWYRQDPGQGLRLIYYSQIVNDFQKGDIAEGYSVSREKKESFPLTVTSAQKNPTAFYLCASSIGGARGYTFGSGTRLTVV.